The sequence of this TCR beta chain was determined in a study of human T cells and chemical hapten exposure. Overall study context: TCR yields per sample varied mostly from small pooled library volume differences. Broader study findings: The study found that DPC sensitization did not change TCRs above 1 in 1000 frequency.

The study used a library that attached unique molecular identifiers to individual cDNA molecules. Authors' processing steps: Samples ranged from roughly 20,000 to 700,000 TCRs, with a median of around 100,000. Via MiXCR, TCRdb re-called the reads, giving one row per CDR3 protein. These V and J calls originate from TCRdb's pipeline instead of the authors' own analysis. The profile shows about 120,000 distinct CDR3 sequences, 8.5% to 9% of them singletons. This clonotype was found a few times. The target antigen is unknown. V lost 8 bases to trimming and J lost 1 base, with 8 bases between them. Germline V lookup: CDR1 MNHEY, CDR2 SMNVEV (reference sequence). The CDR3 covers 12 residues. It was unfractionated whole blood from which total RNA was extracted.

The clonotype comes from a human donor in good health. Some clones in this sample may be carry-over from other donors' samples. The chain recombines TRBV27 with TRBJ1-1; D not certain. Sequenced input: whole blood. The CDR3 DNA sequence: TGTGCCAGCGCAACCCAGAACACTGAAGCTTTCTTT. It is translated as CASATQNTEAFF.